This TCR beta chain emerged from a study of blood T cell repertoires in COVID-19. This clone was found many times. Other DNA sequences in the sample encode the same CDR3. V gave up 4 bases and J gave up 5 bases; unmatched junction bases: 1. CDR3 size: 12 residues. CDR1 is SGHRS and CDR2 is YFSETQ in the germline V gene. Libraries were prepared by immunoSEQ multiplex PCR; TCRdb keeps only in-frame clonotypes and omits some of them. The repertoire holds about 380,000 clones, with roughly nine tenths as singletons. This TCR derives from a young woman who had recovered from COVID-19. The specimen was PBMCs or T cells enriched from blood (not recorded which). This chain links TRBV5-1 with TRBJ2-7, with 9 positions matching TRBD1. DNA for the CDR3: TGCGCCAGCAGCCGGACAGGGGACGAGCAGTACTTC. As protein: CASSRTGDEQYF. Based on the CDR3 plus reference TRBV5-1 and TRBJ2-7, the full variable domain is KAGVTQTPRYLIKTRGQQVTLSCSPISGHRSVSWYQQTPGQGLQFLFEYFSETQRNKGNFPGRFSGRQFSNSRSEMNVSTLELGDSALYLCASSRTGDEQYFGPGTRLTVT.